Presented here are 5 T cell receptor beta chains from one specimen sequenced in a study of blood T cell repertoires in COVID-19 (TCRdb year 2020). Library preparation was by the immunoSEQ multiplex PCR assay. Here the immuneACCESS table is served through TCRdb, limited to in-frame sequences with V and J called. Missing clones are a known gap in these copies; in checked studies unresolved V genes cover under half, and the rest lacks a known reason. The sample table shows some 200,000 clones, and approximately 85% are seen once. The ten largest clonotypes hold 2.9% of the sample. The sequencing sample was made of peripheral blood. These TCRs come from a man aged 45 to 65 who had recovered from COVID-19.

V gene TRBV19 combines with J gene TRBJ2-1, with 12 positions matching TRBD2. The CDR3 has 16 amino acids. Germline V gives CDR1 LNHDA, CDR2 SQIVND (reference sequence). The V segment lost 4 bases and the J segment 7 bases; nucleotides outside the gene matches: 8. The CDR3 DNA sequence: TGTGCCAGTAGTACAATACTAGCGGGAGGCAGGAATGAGCAGTTCTTC. Translated, it gives CASSTILAGGRNEQFF.

Ten or more counts support this clone. In the same sample, other DNA sequences code for this CDR3. The chain combines TRBV28 with TRBJ1-5; D possibly corresponds to TRBD1 (5 bases). Germline-derived CDR1 and CDR2 are MDHEN and SYDVKM. There are 14 residues in the CDR3. V was trimmed by 5 bases and J by 2 bases, leaving 10 bases between them. The CDR3 DNA is TGTGCCAGCAGTCGGGGCGGGGGCAATCAGCCCCAGCATTTT. This translates into CASSRGGGNQPQHF. The full variable domain, its missing parts supplied by reference TRBV28 and TRBJ1-5, is DVKVTQSSRYLVKRTGEKVFLECVQDMDHENMFWYRQDPGLGLRLIYFSYDVKMKEKGDIPEGYSVSREKKERFSLILESASTNQTSMYLCASSRGGGNQPQHFGDGTRLSIL.

The chain recombines TRBV18 with TRBJ2-3; TRBD2 aligns across 8 bases. Trimming took 4 bases from V and 6 from J; bases not matched to a gene: 9. This CDR3 is built from 15 residues. The germline CDR1 and CDR2 sequences are KGHSH and LQKENI. The CDR3 DNA follows: TGTGCCAGCTCACTCGGGACTAGGGGATTGGATACGCAGTATTTT. This gives the protein CASSLGTRGLDTQYF.

This chain joins TRBV19 and TRBJ2-1, with D hard to call. This CDR3 spans 13 amino acids. V gave up 3 bases and J gave up 6 bases, with 9 bases separating them. In germline, CDR1 is LNHDA, CDR2 SQIVND (reference sequence). Here the CDR3 reads CASSIQRINEQFF. The CDR3 DNA reads TGTGCCAGTAGTATTCAGCGAATCAATGAGCAGTTCTTC.

This clone was counted between two and nine times. The chain links TRBV7-2 to TRBJ1-3; 9 positions agree with TRBD1. Trimming cost V 3 bases and J 1 base; bases outside gene matches: 7. Germline CDR1 SGHTA, CDR2 FQGNSA. CDR3 length equals 17 residues. The CDR3 sequence is CASSLSATGGSGNTIYF. DNA for the CDR3: TGTGCCAGCAGCTTGTCCGCGACAGGGGGGTCTGGAAACACCATATATTTT.